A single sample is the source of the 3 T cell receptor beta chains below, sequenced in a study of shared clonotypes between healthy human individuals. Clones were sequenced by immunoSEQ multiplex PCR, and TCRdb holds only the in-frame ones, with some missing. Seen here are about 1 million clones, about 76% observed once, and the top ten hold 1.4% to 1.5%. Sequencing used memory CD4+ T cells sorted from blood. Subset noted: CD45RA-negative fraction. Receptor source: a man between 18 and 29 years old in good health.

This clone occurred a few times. This chain's CDR3 is CASSWGGDTPLHF. For the CDR3, the DNA is TGTGCCAGCAGTTGGGGCGGGGATACACCCCTCCACTTT. The chain uses TRBV27 and TRBJ1-6; possible D gene TRBD1, 5 bases. Looked up from germline, CDR1 is MNHEY and CDR2 is SMNVEV (reference sequence). The CDR3 runs 13 residues. V was trimmed by 4 bases and J by 11 bases, leaving 12 bases between them.

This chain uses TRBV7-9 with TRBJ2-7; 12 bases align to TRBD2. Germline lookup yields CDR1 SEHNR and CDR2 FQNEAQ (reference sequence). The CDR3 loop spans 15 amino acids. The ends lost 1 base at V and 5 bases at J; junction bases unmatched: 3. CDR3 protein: CASSLGTSGNNEQYF. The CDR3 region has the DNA TGTGCCAGCAGCTTAGGGACTAGCGGGAACAACGAGCAGTACTTC.

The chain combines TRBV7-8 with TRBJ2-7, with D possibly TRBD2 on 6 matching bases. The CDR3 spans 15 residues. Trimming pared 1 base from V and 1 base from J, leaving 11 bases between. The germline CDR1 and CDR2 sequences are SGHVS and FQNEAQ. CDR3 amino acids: CASSLGGVTSYEQYF. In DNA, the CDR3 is TGTGCCAGCAGCTTAGGCGGGGTTACGTCCTACGAGCAGTACTTC.